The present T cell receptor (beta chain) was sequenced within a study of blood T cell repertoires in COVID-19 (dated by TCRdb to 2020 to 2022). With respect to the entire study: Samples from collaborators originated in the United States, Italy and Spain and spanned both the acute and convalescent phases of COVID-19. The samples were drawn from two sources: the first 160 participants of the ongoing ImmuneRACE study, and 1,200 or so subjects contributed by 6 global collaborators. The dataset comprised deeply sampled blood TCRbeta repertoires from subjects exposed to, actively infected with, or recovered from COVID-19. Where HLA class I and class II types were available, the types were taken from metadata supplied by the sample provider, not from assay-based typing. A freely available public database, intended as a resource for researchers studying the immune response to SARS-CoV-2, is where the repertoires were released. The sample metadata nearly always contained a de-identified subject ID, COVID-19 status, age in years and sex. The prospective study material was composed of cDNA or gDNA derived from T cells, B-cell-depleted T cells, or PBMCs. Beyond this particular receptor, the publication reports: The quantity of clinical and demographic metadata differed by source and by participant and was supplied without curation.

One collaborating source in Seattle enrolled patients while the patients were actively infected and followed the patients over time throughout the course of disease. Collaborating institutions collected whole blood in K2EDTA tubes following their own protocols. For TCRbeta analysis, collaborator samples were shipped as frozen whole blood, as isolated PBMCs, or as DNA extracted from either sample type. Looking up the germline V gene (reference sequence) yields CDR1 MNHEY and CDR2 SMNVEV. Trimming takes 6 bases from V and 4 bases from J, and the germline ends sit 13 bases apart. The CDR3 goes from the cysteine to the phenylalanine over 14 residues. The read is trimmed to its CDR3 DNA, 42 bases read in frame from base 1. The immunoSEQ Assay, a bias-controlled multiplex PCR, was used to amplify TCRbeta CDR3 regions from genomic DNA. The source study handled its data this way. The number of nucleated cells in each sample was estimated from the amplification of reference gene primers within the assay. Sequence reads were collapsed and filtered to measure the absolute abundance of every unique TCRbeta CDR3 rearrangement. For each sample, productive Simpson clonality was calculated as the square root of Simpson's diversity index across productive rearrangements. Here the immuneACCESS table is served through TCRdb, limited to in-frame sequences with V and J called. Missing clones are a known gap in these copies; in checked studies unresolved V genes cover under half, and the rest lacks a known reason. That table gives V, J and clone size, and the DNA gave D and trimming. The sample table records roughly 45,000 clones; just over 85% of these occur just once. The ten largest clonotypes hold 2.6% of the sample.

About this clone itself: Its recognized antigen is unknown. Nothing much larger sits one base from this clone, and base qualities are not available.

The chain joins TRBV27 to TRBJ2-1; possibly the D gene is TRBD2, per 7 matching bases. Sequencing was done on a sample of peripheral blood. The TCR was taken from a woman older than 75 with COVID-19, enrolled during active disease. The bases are TGTGCCAGCAGGAAGGGGGGGATATACAATGAGCAGTTCTTC. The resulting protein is CASRKGGIYNEQFF.